This entry lists 3 T cell receptor beta chains sequenced from one sample in a study of blood T cells in healthy people across ages. For the second PCR, which ran for roughly 6 to 11 cycles, a sample-barcoded 5' primer and a J-beta primer mix were used. TCRdb redid the calling of the 5' RACE reads with MiXCR, one entry per CDR3 protein. In the table there are 800,000 to 1,300,000 distinct CDR3 sequences, around 27% of which are singletons. These data also formed part of another study, on T cells of mothers and their children.

Sequencing used blood. Every receptor here comes from a girl aged 2-15 years in good health.

This rearrangement joins TRBV12-3 or TRBV12-4 to TRBJ1-6; weak D call: TRBD1 (6 bases). CDR3 length: 14 amino acids. V was clipped by 3 bases and J by 7 bases, with 10 bases between them. This CDR3 is CASSFDRLNSPLHF. CDR3 nucleotide sequence: TGTGCCAGCAGTTTCGACAGGCTGAATTCACCCCTCCACTTT.

The chain links TRBV29-1 to TRBJ2-2; weak D call: TRBD2 (6 bases). The CDR3 totals 13 residues. The V gene's germline CDR1 is SQVTM and CDR2 ANQGSEA. Trimming removed 7 bases from V and 8 bases from J, with 17 bases in between. The CDR3: CSAVTGGIGELFF. The CDR3 DNA follows: TGCAGCGCTGTGACGGGCGGGATTGGGGAGCTGTTTTTT.

The rearrangement links TRBV12-3 or TRBV12-4 to TRBJ1-1; D uncertain. The length of the CDR3 is 11 residues. V shed 2 bases and J shed 10 bases, with 8 bases lying between them. The CDR3 DNA sequence: TGTGCCAGCAGTTTATCCGAGGCAGCTTTCTTT. Its protein product is CASSLSEAAFF.